This T cell receptor (beta chain) was captured by sequencing in a study of blood T cell repertoires in COVID-19 (TCRdb year 2020). Study-wide context: Samples covering the acute and convalescent phases of COVID-19 were provided by collaborators in the United States, Italy and Spain. The prospective study material was composed of cDNA or gDNA derived from T cells, B-cell-depleted T cells, or PBMCs. Deeply sampled blood TCRbeta repertoires from subjects exposed to, actively infected with, or recovered from COVID-19 were included in the dataset. The repertoires were made available in a free public database intended to serve as a resource for research on the immune response to SARS-CoV-2. The samples were drawn from two sources: the first 160 participants of the ongoing ImmuneRACE study, and approximately 1,300 subjects contributed by 6 global collaborators. Nearly every sample came with metadata listing a de-identified subject ID, COVID-19 status, age in years and sex. Where HLA class I and class II types were available, the types were taken from metadata supplied by the sample provider, not from assay-based typing.

TCRbeta CDR3 regions were amplified from genomic DNA using the immunoSEQ Assay, a bias-controlled multiplex PCR. On the authors' methods: The number of nucleated cells in each sample was estimated from the amplification of reference gene primers within the assay. To quantify the absolute abundance of each unique TCRbeta CDR3 rearrangement, sequence reads were collapsed and filtered. For each sample, productive Simpson clonality was calculated as the square root of Simpson's diversity index over productive rearrangements. In TCRdb, the immuneACCESS table is reduced to in-frame sequences with V and J assigned. These tables do not hold every clone; where another copy was compared, an unresolved V gene accounts for under half, and the others remain unexplained. For V, J and clone size, that table is used; D and trimming come from the DNA. Within this sample are 140,000 or so clones, with almost 85% of them counted one time only. Roughly 3.4% of the sample belongs to the ten largest clones.

In the prospective study, participants were roughly 18 to 90 years old, resided in about 25 geographic areas of the United States, and were enrolled through a virtual design. In the prospective study, participants were assigned to cohorts based on the clinical history participants reported in a screening survey and a study questionnaire. In the prospective study, whole blood, serum and a nasopharyngeal or oropharyngeal swab were collected from each participant by mobile phlebotomists. Over a roughly two-month period, participants in the prospective study had the option of providing additional blood draws and questionnaires. Before DNA extraction, prospective study blood samples were shipped either frozen or at room temperature. Trimming accounts for 6 bases at V and 2 bases at J, while the number of junction bases matched to no gene is 4. Per the germline V gene, MDHEN is the CDR1 and SYDVKM is the CDR2. The cysteine opens and the phenylalanine closes a CDR3 of 14 amino acids. The only DNA kept is the CDR3, 42 bases in frame from the first base.

Comments on this clone: Its antigen remains unidentified. It has no much larger one-base neighbor in the sample; base qualities were not kept.

Study-level results and caveats: Clinical and demographic metadata were provided uncurated, with the amount varying by source and participant.

The rearranged segments are TRBV28 and TRBJ2-1; a stretch of 7 junction bases matches TRBD2. The sample consisted of PBMCs or T cells enriched from blood (not recorded which). This sequence was found in a woman between 50 and 59 years old with acute COVID-19. The CDR3 protein: CASRRGLAYNEQFF. DNA sequence: TGTGCCAGCAGACGCGGACTAGCCTACAATGAGCAGTTCTTC.